This is a list of T cell receptor beta chains from one sample in a study of shared clonotypes between healthy human individuals. Sequenced by immunoSEQ multiplex PCR; TCRdb stores in-frame clones only, minus some. The sample records around 980,000 clones, roughly 74% being singletons. The sequenced sample consisted of memory CD4+ T cells from PBMCs. These receptor sequences come from a man between 18 and 29 years old in good health. Some clones in this sample may be carry-over from other donors' samples. The CDR3 runs from the conserved cysteine through the conserved F or W. The order of the fields is J gene, D gene, clone size, V gene, CDR3 DNA, CDR3 protein. A D gene is named only where the DNA matches it firmly. Clone size is stated in some rows and not others, as once, few, many or a class when expanded.

>TRBJ1-4|.|.|TRBV4-2
TGTGCCAGCAGCCCGGGGTCAGATAATGAAAAACTGTTTTTT
CASSPGSDNEKLFF
>TRBJ2-7|TRBD1|many|TRBV6-1
TGTGCCAGCAGTGATCGGGGACAGGGTAGCTCCTACGAGCAGTACTTC
CASSDRGQGSSYEQYF
>TRBJ2-5|.|.|TRBV2
TGTGCCAGCAGTGCCTCCGAGACCCAGTACTTC
CASSASETQYF
>TRBJ2-1|TRBD2|once|TRBV5-1
TGCGCCAGCAGCTTTGTGACTAGCGGGAGAAGTTTGTACAATGAGCAGTTCTTC
CASSFVTSGRSLYNEQFF
>TRBJ2-1|TRBD2|.|TRBV7-9
TGTGCCAGCACCCGTGGACTAGACAATGAGCAGTTCTTC
CASTRGLDNEQFF
>TRBJ1-4|.|few|TRBV11-2
TGTGCCAGCAGCTTCCGGCGGTCTAATGAAAAACTGTTTTTT
CASSFRRSNEKLFF
>TRBJ2-7|TRBD1|.|TRBV27
TGTGCCAGCAGTTTACAGGGGGTGGACTACGAGCAGTACTTC
CASSLQGVDYEQYF
>TRBJ2-3|TRBD2|.|TRBV7-8
TGTGCCAGCGGGACTACCACAGATACGCAGTATTTT
CASGTTTDTQYF
>TRBJ2-3|TRBD1|few|TRBV9
TGTGCCAGCAGCGTTAGACCGGGACAGGGAGATACGCAGTATTTT
CASSVRPGQGDTQYF
>TRBJ1-4|.|.|TRBV5-1
TGCGCCAGCAGCTTGGCCGGGACTCTCGATGAAAAACTGTTTTTT
CASSLAGTLDEKLFF
>TRBJ2-1|TRBD2|.|TRBV18
TGTGCCAGCTCACCAATCTCTGCGACGGCGGGAGAGGATGAGCAGTTCTTC
CASSPISATAGEDEQFF
>TRBJ2-5|.|.|TRBV20-1
TGCAGTGCTAGTTCACAGGAGACCCAGTACTTC
CSASSQETQYF
>TRBJ1-2|.|.|TRBV28
TGTGCCAGCAGTTTTCCCCTTAAGTTAGCGGGTGGCTACACCTTC
CASSFPLKLAGGYTF
>TRBJ1-4|TRBD1|once|TRBV9
TGTGCCAGCAGCTTGGACAGGGTAGGGCTAAAACTGTTTTTT
CASSLDRVGLKLFF
>TRBJ2-7|.|.|TRBV6-5
TGTGCCAGCAGTCAGGGGGGCGAGCAGTACTTC
CASSQGGEQYF
>TRBJ2-3|.|once|TRBV5-1
TGCGCCAGCAGCTTGGCCGGGCGGGGCACAGATACGCAGTATTTT
CASSLAGRGTDTQYF
>TRBJ1-4|.|.|TRBV9
TGTGCCAGCAGCGGGGGCCACCTTGCAGAAAAACTGTTTTTT
CASSGGHLAEKLFF
>TRBJ2-1|.|.|TRBV7-3
TGTGCCAGCAGCTTACGGGCAGGGAGCAATGAGCAGTTCTTC
CASSLRAGSNEQFF
>TRBJ2-3|.|.|TRBV29-1
TGCAGCGTTGGACACCCTCAGGGAGATACGCAGTATTTT
CSVGHPQGDTQYF
>TRBJ1-3|.|.|TRBV9
TGTGCCAGCAGCGTAGGGTCCTTCTCTGGAAACACCATATATTTT
CASSVGSFSGNTIYF
>TRBJ2-1|.|.|TRBV7-9
TGTGCCAGCAGCCCCTCCCCATACAGCTCCTACAATGAGCAGTTCTTC
CASSPSPYSSYNEQFF
>TRBJ1-2|.|.|TRBV28
TGTGCCAGCGGACGTCTTAACTATGGCTACACCTTC
CASGRLNYGYTF
>TRBJ2-3|TRBD2|.|TRBV6-4
TGTGCCAGCAGACGGACTAGCGGCCTCACAGATACGCAGTATTTT
CASRRTSGLTDTQYF
>TRBJ1-3|TRBD1|.|TRBV6-5
TGTGCCAGCAGCCTAGGACAGGCTGGAAACACCATATATTTT
CASSLGQAGNTIYF
>TRBJ1-1|TRBD1|.|TRBV19
TGTGCCAGTAGCCGGGGACAGGTCTCTGAAGCTTTCTTT
CASSRGQVSEAFF
>TRBJ2-1|.|.|TRBV30
TGTGCCTGGAGCCGGATCAATGAGCAGTTCTTC
CAWSRINEQFF
>TRBJ2-3|.|.|TRBV28
TGTGCCAGCAGTTCCCCGATGACAGGAGCGGATACGCAGTATTTT
CASSSPMTGADTQYF
>TRBJ1-4|.|.|TRBV7-8
TGTGCCAGCAGGTTCGGGCAGGCGGATGAAAAACTGTTTTTT
CASRFGQADEKLFF
>TRBJ2-1|.|.|TRBV2
TGTGCCAGCAGTCTACAAAGGAATGAGCAGTTCTTC
CASSLQRNEQFF
>TRBJ2-7|.|.|TRBV2
TGTGCCAGCAGTGTCGGGCAGGCCTACGAGCAGTACTTC
CASSVGQAYEQYF
>TRBJ1-1|.|.|TRBV12-2
TGTGCAAGTCGCCTAACCCCCCCAACGGAGGGGGAGACTGAAGCTTTCTTT
CASRLTPPTEGETEAFF
>TRBJ1-2|.|.|TRBV7-2
TGTGCCAGCAGCTCCACCAGGTTCTATGGCTACACCTTC
CASSSTRFYGYTF
>TRBJ2-7|.|.|TRBV5-1
TGCGCCAGCAGCTCCGGCGCGACCTACGAGCAGTACTTC
CASSSGATYEQYF
>TRBJ1-5|.|.|TRBV6-1
TGTGCCAGCAGCCGAGGAGGGGGAAGTCAGCCCCAGCATTTT
CASSRGGGSQPQHF
>TRBJ1-1|.|few|TRBV28
TGTGCCAGCAGGCCTGGGGCTTTGAACACTGAAGCTTTCTTT
CASRPGALNTEAFF
>TRBJ2-1|.|few|TRBV11-1
TGTGCCAGCAGCGGTCCCCCGGGGGGCGGTACCGTATACAATGAGCAGTTCTTC
CASSGPPGGGTVYNEQFF
>TRBJ2-7|.|few|TRBV29-1
TGCAGCGTTGTTGGGGGGAGGCAGGGAGTAATCTACGAGCAGTACTTC
CSVVGGRQGVIYEQYF
>TRBJ1-5|.|.|TRBV28
TGTGCCAGCAGTTTAGGGGGGGGCGCAAAACAGCCCCAGCATTTT
CASSLGGGAKQPQHF
>TRBJ2-3|.|once|TRBV7-2
TGTGCCAGCAGCCTGGGGGGACAGCAAACAGATACGCAGTATTTT
CASSLGGQQTDTQYF
>TRBJ2-7|.|.|TRBV6-1
TGTGCCAGCAGCGAAGGAGGTTGGACCTACGAGCAGTACTTC
CASSEGGWTYEQYF
>TRBJ2-7|.|.|TRBV7-9
TGTGCCAGCAGTATAGCCTACGAGCAGTACTTC
CASSIAYEQYF
>TRBJ2-3|TRBD2|few|TRBV5-1
TGCGCCAGCAGCCCGGGACTAGCGGACACAGATACGCAGTATTTT
CASSPGLADTDTQYF
>TRBJ2-7|.|.|TRBV28
TGTGCCAGCAGTTTCGGGGGGACAGCAAATTCCTACGAGCAGTACTTC
CASSFGGTANSYEQYF
>TRBJ2-1|.|.|TRBV5-1
TGCGCCAGCAGCCTACTAGGATCTTCCTACAATGAGCAGTTCTTC
CASSLLGSSYNEQFF
>TRBJ1-4|TRBD1|.|TRBV5-1
TGCGCCAGCAGCAGGGACAGAAATAATGAAAAACTGTTTTTT
CASSRDRNNEKLFF
>TRBJ2-2|.|.|TRBV7-8
TGTGCCTGTCAGGCCAGTACTTACACCGGGGAGCTGTTTTTT
CACQASTYTGELFF
>TRBJ2-1|.|once|TRBV5-1
TGCGCCAGCAGCTTGGCTGCTTTTGGAGCCGTTAACAATGAGCAGTTCTTC
CASSLAAFGAVNNEQFF
>TRBJ2-7|.|.|TRBV7-6
TGTGCCAGCAGCCCAAGGGACTCGGTCGGCGAGCAGTACTTC
CASSPRDSVGEQYF
>TRBJ2-1|TRBD2|.|TRBV18
TGTGCCAGCTCACCACCAAGCACTAGCGGTGAGCAGTTCTTC
CASSPPSTSGEQFF
>TRBJ2-5|.|.|TRBV5-1
TGCGCCAGCAGCTTTGACTCCTTTACCCAGTACTTC
CASSFDSFTQYF
>TRBJ2-3|TRBD1|.|TRBV27
TGTGCCAGCAGGGACAGGGGGAGGACAGATACGCAGTATTTT
CASRDRGRTDTQYF
>TRBJ2-5|.|few|TRBV7-3
TGTGCCAGCAGCTTATCCCCTCGCGGGGTTGCGGAGACCCAGTACTTC
CASSLSPRGVAETQYF
>TRBJ2-1|.|.|TRBV28
TGTGCCAGCAGTTTAGCTCTAGGGGCAAAAAGATACAATGAGCAGTTCTTC
CASSLALGAKRYNEQFF
>TRBJ2-7|.|.|TRBV7-6
TGTGCCAGCAGCTTCGGGGGAAGAACCTACGAGCAGTACTTC
CASSFGGRTYEQYF
>TRBJ2-1|TRBD2|.|TRBV5-1
TGCGCCAGCAGCCAAGGGACTAGCGGGGCCGGGAATGAGCAGTTCTTC
CASSQGTSGAGNEQFF
>TRBJ2-5|TRBD2|.|TRBV4-2
TGTGCCAGCAGCCAAGTGACGCTAGCGGGAGGGGAGACCCAGTACTTC
CASSQVTLAGGETQYF
>TRBJ2-1|TRBD1|.|TRBV7-8
TGTGCCAGCAGCGAAACCGGGACAGGGGGAAAAAATGAGCAGTTCTTC
CASSETGTGGKNEQFF
>TRBJ2-5|TRBD2|.|TRBV29-1
TGCAGCGTGAGACTAGCGGGGGAGACCCAGTACTTC
CSVRLAGETQYF